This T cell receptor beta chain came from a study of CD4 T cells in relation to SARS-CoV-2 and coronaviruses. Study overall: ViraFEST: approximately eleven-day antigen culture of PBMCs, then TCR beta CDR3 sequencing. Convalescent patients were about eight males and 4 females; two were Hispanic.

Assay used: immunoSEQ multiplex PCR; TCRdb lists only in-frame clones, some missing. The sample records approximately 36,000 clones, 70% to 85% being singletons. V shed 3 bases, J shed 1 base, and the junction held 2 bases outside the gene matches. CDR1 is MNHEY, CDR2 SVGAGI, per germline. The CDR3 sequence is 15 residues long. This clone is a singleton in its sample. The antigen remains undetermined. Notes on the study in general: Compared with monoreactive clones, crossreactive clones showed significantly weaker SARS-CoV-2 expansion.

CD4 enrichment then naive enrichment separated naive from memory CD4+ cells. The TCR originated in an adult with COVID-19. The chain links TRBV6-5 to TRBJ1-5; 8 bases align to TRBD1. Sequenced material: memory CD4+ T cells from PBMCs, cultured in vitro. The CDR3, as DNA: TGTGCCAGCAGTTATCAGGGGGCGAGCAATCAGCCCCAGCATTTT. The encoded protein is CASSYQGASNQPQHF.